This T cell receptor (beta chain) was observed in a study of T cell clonality in common variable immunodeficiency. Study findings and constraints: In common variable immunodeficiency, TCR beta chains reportedly carried fewer deletions and N-nucleotide insertions. CVID subjects showed higher TCRbeta clonality than healthy controls. Repertoire-complication correlations in CVID were limited by patient heterogeneity.

This clone was seen more than once but under ten times. No antigen is known for it. The read ends 3 residues shy of where the CDR3 ends; the end is completed using the germline J gene. This table comes from immunoSEQ multiplex PCR, and its TCRdb copy is limited to in-frame clones, with some not included. The sample is made up of 25,000 or so clones, none counted only once. CDR1 is SEHNR, CDR2 FQNEAQ, per germline (reference sequence). The CDR3 is 12 residues long. CVID subjects had received replacement immunoglobulin for at least one year. V gene TRBV7-9 combines with J gene TRBJ1-1; D is perhaps TRBD1 (5 bases). Sequenced sample: peripheral blood mononuclear cells. This TCR came from a human donor with common variable immunodeficiency. CDR3 protein: CASSAKVGGAFF. The CDR3 bases that were read are TGTGCCAGCAGCGCGAAGGTGGGGGGA.